This is a list of T cell receptor beta chains from one sample in a study of OX40 agonist ivuxolimab in advanced cancers. Profiling relied on immunoSEQ multiplex PCR, and the TCRdb table lists in-frame clones only, not all of them. The table shows tens of thousands of clones, with about 87% occurring only once. Sequenced here: CD4+ or CD8+ T cells sorted from blood, sampled in a trial of the OX40 agonist ivuxolimab. The source of these receptors is an adult with an advanced solid tumor such as melanoma, head and neck, liver or kidney cancer. CDR3s include the opening cysteine and the closing phenylalanine or tryptophan. A D gene is named only where the DNA matches it firmly. Size values are once, few and many counts, or a class for expanded clones, and some rows have none.

V: TRBV13; size: -; J: TRBJ2-7; D: -; CDR3: CASTFLDRPYEQYF; DNA: TGTGCCAGCACCTTTCTTGACAGGCCCTACGAGCAGTACTTC
V: TRBV9; size: once; J: TRBJ2-1; D: TRBD2; CDR3: CASSVEAGGPYEQFF; DNA: TGTGCCAGCAGCGTAGAAGCGGGAGGGCCCTATGAGCAGTTCTTC
V: TRBV20-1; size: -; J: TRBJ1-2; D: -; CDR3: CSARGPNGYTF; DNA: TGCAGTGCTAGAGGCCCCAATGGCTACACCTTC
V: TRBV6-1; size: -; J: TRBJ1-1; D: -; CDR3: CASSEVQGFTEAFF; DNA: TGTGCCAGCAGTGAGGTGCAGGGGTTCACTGAAGCTTTCTTT
V: TRBV19; size: -; J: TRBJ1-5; D: -; CDR3: CASNDSPYSLNQPQHF; DNA: TGTGCCAGCAACGACAGCCCCTACTCCCTCAATCAGCCCCAGCATTTT
V: TRBV6-5; size: -; J: TRBJ2-7; D: -; CDR3: CASRSDMVREQYF; DNA: TGTGCCAGCAGGTCTGACATGGTGAGGGAGCAGTACTTC
V: TRBV25-1; size: once; J: TRBJ2-2; D: -; CDR3: CASSEYARGPNTGELFF; DNA: TGTGCCAGCAGTGAATATGCGAGGGGCCCGAACACCGGGGAGCTGTTTTTT
V: TRBV2; size: -; J: TRBJ2-2; D: -; CDR3: CASSTDTGELFF; DNA: TGTGCCAGCTCGACAGACACCGGGGAGCTGTTTTTT
V: TRBV10-3; size: -; J: TRBJ1-1; D: -; CDR3: CAISEFKGGHTEAFF; DNA: TGTGCCATCAGTGAGTTCAAAGGCGGTCACACTGAAGCTTTCTTT
V: TRBV4-1; size: few; J: TRBJ2-3; D: -; CDR3: CASSQVGWSTDTQYF; DNA: TGCGCCAGCAGCCAAGTGGGTTGGAGCACAGATACGCAGTATTTT
V: TRBV19; size: -; J: TRBJ2-5; D: -; CDR3: CASSTRQGTQYF; DNA: TGTGCCAGTAGTACCCGGCAGGGGACCCAGTACTTC
V: TRBV5-4; size: -; J: TRBJ1-6; D: -; CDR3: CASSLGSSYNSPLHF; DNA: TGTGCCAGCAGCTTGGGGAGCTCCTATAATTCACCCCTCCACTTT
V: TRBV5-1; size: -; J: TRBJ1-4; D: -; CDR3: CASSGGRGQINEKLFF; DNA: TGCGCCAGCAGCGGGGGTCGAGGACAGATAAATGAAAAACTGTTTTTT
V: TRBV7-6; size: once; J: TRBJ1-3; D: -; CDR3: CASSRTEHYSGNTIYF; DNA: TGTGCCAGCAGCCGGACGGAACATTACTCTGGAAACACCATATATTTT
V: TRBV18; size: -; J: TRBJ2-5; D: TRBD2; CDR3: CASSPGGMETQYF; DNA: TGTGCCAGCTCACCGGGGGGGATGGAGACCCAGTACTTC
V: TRBV6-4; size: once; J: TRBJ2-3; D: TRBD2; CDR3: CASSDSPGLVRTDTQYF; DNA: TGTGCCAGCAGTGACTCTCCGGGACTAGTCCGCACAGATACGCAGTATTTT
V: TRBV7-6; size: -; J: TRBJ1-6; D: TRBD1; CDR3: CASSLAGRGSNSPLHF; DNA: TGTGCCAGCAGCTTAGCCGGCAGGGGGTCGAATTCACCCCTCCACTTT
V: TRBV30; size: -; J: TRBJ1-2; D: -; CDR3: CAWSRILSNYGYTF; DNA: TGTGCCTGGAGCCGCATACTATCTAACTATGGCTACACCTTC
V: TRBV7-2; size: few; J: TRBJ2-5; D: -; CDR3: CASSLVQQETQYF; DNA: TGTGCCAGCAGCTTAGTTCAGCAAGAGACCCAGTACTTC
V: TRBV6-6; size: -; J: TRBJ2-1; D: -; CDR3: CASSSGYKQFF; DNA: TGTGCCAGCAGCAGCGGGTACAAGCAGTTCTTC